Detailed here is one T cell receptor beta chain. This sample was taken from a study of blood T cell repertoires in COVID-19. Study-level background: PBMCs, B-cell-depleted T cells, or T cells provided the cDNA or gDNA that made up the material.

Only in-frame clones appear in the TCRdb table, and some are missing; sequencing was by immunoSEQ multiplex PCR. The data show around 200,000 clones, around 90% seen once. The origin of this receptor is a man aged 40-49 years with active or convalescent COVID-19. The sequencing sample was made of peripheral blood.

The CDR3 DNA sequence: TGCGCCAGCAGCCAACAGGGGGAGAACACTGAAGCTTTCTTT. Protein product: CASSQQGENTEAFF. V usage is TRBV5-1 and J usage is TRBJ1-1, with 8 bases fitting TRBD1. The CDR3 runs 14 residues. Trimming removed 4 bases from V and 1 base from J; junction bases left unmatched: 3. Germline V gene lookup returns CDR1 SGHRS and CDR2 YFSETQ.